These 23 T cell receptor beta chains came from one sample sequenced in a study of blood T cell repertoires in COVID-19. TCRdb's table, derived via immunoSEQ multiplex PCR, lists solely in-frame clones and lacks some. The table includes fewer than 200,000 clones, 70% to 90% detected once. Input material: peripheral blood. Source of these receptors: a man between 35 and 55 years old who had recovered from COVID-19.

J is TRBJ1-5 and V is TRBV24-1; 10 bases agree with TRBD1. Losses at the gene ends were 3 bases for V and 2 bases for J; bases not matched to a gene: 0. The CDR3 extends over 15 amino acids. Germline V gene lookup returns CDR1 KGHDR and CDR2 SFDVKD. DNA for the CDR3: TGTGCCACCAGTGATGGACAGGGGGGCAATCAGCCCCAGCATTTT. The encoded protein is CATSDGQGGNQPQHF.

In this sample, this clone turned up a few times. This chain uses TRBV2 with TRBJ1-5; D perhaps matches TRBD1 (6 bases). CDR1 is SNHLY and CDR2 is FYNNEI in the germline V gene. Deletions cut 4 bases from V and 4 bases from J, with 14 bases between. CDR3 length: 15 amino acids. The CDR3 sequence is CASSVRQGTNQPQHF. CDR3 DNA: TGTGCCAGCAGTGTACGGCAGGGGACGAATCAGCCCCAGCATTTT. The variable domain in full, with the rest retrieved from reference TRBV2 and TRBJ1-5, is EPEVTQTPSHQVTQMGQEVILRCVPISNHLYFYWYRQILGQKVEFLVSFYNNEISEKSEIFDDQFSVERPDGSNFTLKIRSTKLEDSAMYFCASSVRQGTNQPQHFGDGTRLSIL.

V is TRBV12-3 or TRBV12-4 and J is TRBJ1-2; D is ambiguous. CDR3 size: 13 residues. Trimming took 5 bases from V and 4 from J, leaving 11 bases between them. The CDR3 sequence is CASSQTPTYGYTF. CDR3 in DNA: TGTGCCAGCAGTCAGACACCGACCTATGGCTACACCTTC.

The V call is TRBV5-5, the J call TRBJ1-1; 7 bases are a match to TRBD1. The trim removed 4 bases at V and 1 base at J, leaving 10 bases unmatched. Germline V gene lookup returns CDR1 SGHKS and CDR2 YYEKEE (reference sequence). The CDR3 length is 16 residues. CDR3 in DNA: TGTGCCAGCAGCCGATATACAGGGGTTAGGAACACTGAAGCTTTCTTT. This translates into CASSRYTGVRNTEAFF.

This sequence joins TRBV9 and TRBJ1-1, with D perhaps matching TRBD1 (5 bases). Trimming cost V 5 bases and J 0 bases, with 8 bases left between them. In germline, CDR1 is SGDLS, CDR2 YYNGEE. The CDR3 contains 13 residues. The CDR3 DNA reads as TGTGCCAGCAGTTCCAGGGTGAACACTGAAGCTTTCTTT. Its protein product is CASSSRVNTEAFF.

The CDR3 region has the DNA TGCGCCAGCAGCCAGACGACAGGAACTATGAACACTGAAGCTTTCTTT. It specifies CASSQTTGTMNTEAFF. This chain connects TRBV4-3 to TRBJ1-1; D may be TRBD1 (6 bases). V was clipped by 3 bases and J by 0 bases, with 14 bases between them. The germline gives CDR1 LGHNA, CDR2 YSLEER. The CDR3 spans 16 residues.

V is TRBV12-3 or TRBV12-4 and J is TRBJ2-7; D not certain. V lost 3 bases and J 6 bases, leaving 9 bases between the germline ends. The CDR3 totals 12 residues. DNA of the CDR3: TGTGCCAGCAGTTTGGGCATTTCCGAGCAGTACTTC. This codes for CASSLGISEQYF.

The genes are TRBV7-6 and TRBJ2-5; tentative D call: TRBD2 (5 bases). The CDR3 sequence is 15 residues long. Trimming took off 0 bases at V and 2 bases at J, with 10 bases between the two ends. Germline values: CDR1 SGHVS, CDR2 FNYEAQ. CDR3 sequence reads: CASSLATTNQETQYF. The CDR3 DNA sequence: TGTGCCAGCAGCTTAGCGACTACCAATCAAGAGACCCAGTACTTC.

The rearrangement uses TRBV29-1 and TRBJ2-7, with 10 positions matching TRBD1. V dropped 6 bases and J dropped 6; count of bases not matched to a gene: 8. Per the germline V gene, CDR1 is SQVTM and CDR2 is ANQGSEA. CDR3 length: 13 residues. CDR3: CSVPGTGALEQYF. CDR3 DNA sequence: TGCAGCGTCCCCGGGACAGGGGCCCTCGAGCAGTACTTC.

V gene TRBV11-2 combines with J gene TRBJ2-5, with D possibly TRBD2 on 7 matching bases. The germline CDR1 and CDR2 sequences are SGHAT and FQNNGV. CDR3 length: 12 amino acids. Trimming pared 8 bases from V and 4 bases from J, leaving 11 bases between. Here the CDR3 DNA reads TGTGCCAGCGGGCGGGGGCGAGAGACCCAGTACTTC. This translates into CASGRGRETQYF.

V is TRBV7-9 and J is TRBJ1-1, with TRBD1 as a possible D gene (5 bases). Between the trimmed V and J ends, which lost 7 bases and 3 bases, there was a span of 9 bases. The CDR3 is 12 residues long. Per the germline V gene, CDR1 is SEHNR and CDR2 is FQNEAQ (reference sequence). In nucleotides, the CDR3 is TGTGCCAGCATTGGGGCAGACACTGAAGCTTTCTTT. This encodes CASIGADTEAFF.

The gene calls are TRBV7-2 and TRBJ2-5; 7 nucleotides line up with TRBD1. The CDR3 contains 14 residues. Germline-derived CDR1 and CDR2 are SGHTA and FQGNSA. J lost 3 bases, V lost 4 bases, and 5 bases had no gene match. CDR3 sequence (DNA): TGTGCCAGCAGCTCAGTGGACAGGAAAGAGACCCAGTACTTC. Residues: CASSSVDRKETQYF.

The chain uses TRBV18 and TRBJ1-1, with TRBD1 matching over 8 bases. This CDR3 has 16 amino acids. V gave up 0 bases and J gave up 4 bases; unmatched junction bases: 7. CDR1 and CDR2 from the germline V gene are KGHSH and LQKENI. The DNA of the CDR3 is TGTGCCAGCTCACCACCCCAGGGGGCCCGTGGCACTGAAGCTTTCTTT. Protein: CASSPPQGARGTEAFF.

V is TRBV28 and J is TRBJ1-4; TRBD1 is a possible D gene (5 bases). This CDR3 region has 12 residues. Germline V gene sequence: CDR1 MDHEN, CDR2 SYDVKM. Trimming cost V 7 bases and J 8 bases, with 11 bases left between them. Here the CDR3 DNA reads TGTGCCAGCAATTTGGGGGGGGAAAAACTGTTTTTT. This sequence encodes CASNLGGEKLFF.

V usage is TRBV28 and J usage is TRBJ2-7; 14 bases map to TRBD2. The CDR3 runs 14 residues. Germline V gene sequence: CDR1 MDHEN, CDR2 SYDVKM. Unmatched junction bases numbered 4, after V lost 6 bases and J lost 6 bases. The CDR3 protein is CASRGTSGSGEQYF. CDR3 DNA sequence: TGTGCCAGCAGAGGGACTAGCGGGAGCGGCGAGCAGTACTTC.

The rearrangement joins TRBV3-1 (or the pseudogene TRBV3-2) to TRBJ1-2; no clear D gene. Germline CDR1 reads LGHDT; CDR2 reads YNNKEL (reference sequence). The CDR3 consists of 15 residues. The V gene lost 2 bases and the J gene lost 2 bases, with 12 bases spanning the gap. The CDR3 nucleotides read TGTGCCAGCAGCCAAAGAGAGGGCAGAAACTATGGCTACACCTTC. This codes for CASSQREGRNYGYTF.

This clone was seen once. Different DNA sequences within this sample yield the same CDR3. The chain uses TRBV27 and TRBJ1-3; no firm D call. The V gene's germline CDR1 is MNHEY and CDR2 SMNVEV (reference sequence). The length of the CDR3 is 13 residues. The V gene lost 3 bases and the J gene lost 4 bases, with 7 bases spanning the gap. Here the CDR3 DNA reads TGTGCCAGCAGTTTGCGGGAAGGAAACACCATATATTTT. Encoded protein: CASSLREGNTIYF.

CDR3 DNA: TGTGCCACCAGCGAAACAGGGGAGACCCAGTACTTC. Its protein is CATSETGETQYF. This rearrangement joins TRBV24-1 to TRBJ2-5, with D maybe TRBD1 (6 bases). The CDR3 runs to 12 residues. The germline V gene has CDR1 KGHDR and CDR2 SFDVKD. V lost 7 bases and J 5 bases, leaving 10 bases between the germline ends.

This clone was observed once. The chain carries TRBV6-5 and TRBJ2-7; 9 bases map to TRBD1. The length of the CDR3 is 13 residues. V dropped 7 bases and J dropped 5; count of bases not matched to a gene: 6. From germline, CDR1 is MNHEY and CDR2 SVGAGI. In nucleotides, the CDR3 is TGTGCCAGCACTGGGACAGGGTTCCACGAGCAGTACTTC. Its translation: CASTGTGFHEQYF.

V is TRBV19 and J is TRBJ1-2, with no clear D. Trimming stripped 6 bases from V and 2 bases from J, with 4 bases between. CDR3 length equals 11 residues. Germline V lookup: CDR1 LNHDA, CDR2 SQIVND (reference sequence). DNA of the CDR3: TGTGCCAGTAGCCAGAACTATGGCTACACCTTC. The encoded protein is CASSQNYGYTF. Using reference TRBV19 and TRBJ1-2 for the parts outside the CDR3, the full variable domain is DGGITQSPKYLFRKEGQNVTLSCEQNLNHDAMYWYRQDPGQGLRLIYYSQIVNDFQKGDIAEGYSVSREKKESFPLTVTSAQKNPTAFYLCASSQNYGYTFGSGTRLTVV.

The genes are TRBV18 and TRBJ1-2; maybe TRBD1 (6 bases). The CDR3 consists of 14 residues. The germline gives CDR1 KGHSH, CDR2 LQKENI. Trimming removed 4 bases at V and 8 bases at J, with 17 bases between. CDR3 protein: CASSRLDLQGGYTF. The CDR3 nucleotides are TGTGCCAGCTCACGGCTCGACCTCCAGGGGGGCTACACCTTC.

J is TRBJ2-7 and V is TRBV5-1; D may be TRBD1 (6 bases). The germline V gene has CDR1 SGHRS and CDR2 YFSETQ. There are 15 residues in the CDR3. Trimming shortened V by 4 bases and J by 4 bases, and 18 bases separated the two germline ends. CDR3 nucleotide sequence: TGCGCCAGCAGCCCCCTGACGAGGGGGAGTTACGAGCAGTACTTC. Protein: CASSPLTRGSYEQYF. The variable domain in full, completed from reference TRBV5-1 and TRBJ2-7, reads KAGVTQTPRYLIKTRGQQVTLSCSPISGHRSVSWYQQTPGQGLQFLFEYFSETQRNKGNFPGRFSGRQFSNSRSEMNVSTLELGDSALYLCASSPLTRGSYEQYFGPGTRLTVT.

The genes are TRBV15 and TRBJ2-7; tentative D call: TRBD1 (7 bases). CDR1 is LNHNV and CDR2 is YYDKDF in the germline V gene (reference sequence). Trimming pared 3 bases from V and 10 bases from J, leaving 19 bases between. The CDR3 is made up of 14 amino acids. For the CDR3, the DNA is TGTGCCACCAGCAGGTGGGGGGACAGTGATATACAGTACTTC. As protein: CATSRWGDSDIQYF.